This TCR beta chain was retrieved from a study of blood T cell repertoires in COVID-19. Study in general: Whether acute or convalescent, the COVID-19 samples came from the United States, Italy and Spain. PBMCs, B-cell-depleted T cells, or T cells were the source of the cDNA or gDNA that made up the material.

CDR3 length: 17 amino acids. Germline CDR1 SGHTA, CDR2 FQGNSA. Trimming at V came to 1 base and at J to 0 bases, leaving 7 bases not matched to a gene. Original handling: Scientists estimated how many nucleated cells there were by amplifying reference gene primers. TCRdb's table, derived via immunoSEQ multiplex PCR, lists solely in-frame clones and lacks some. V and J calls plus clone size are reproduced from that table; the DNA served to infer D and trimming. This table has over 30,000 clones, 80% to 90% appearing once. Sequencing was performed on peripheral blood. The TCR sequence derives from a human donor in a cohort sampled during active COVID-19. V gene TRBV7-2 combines with J gene TRBJ2-3, with 7 bases aligning to TRBD2. The CDR3 bases are TGTGCCAGCAGCTTAGGTTGGGGACTACAAAGCACAGATACGCAGTATTTT. This encodes CASSLGWGLQSTDTQYF.